These 20 T cell receptor beta chains were all obtained from the same sample, sequenced in a study of blood T cell repertoires in COVID-19. The table came from immunoSEQ multiplex PCR; TCRdb's copy has only in-frame clones and leaves some out. The data show under 100,000 clones, with about 85% seen just once and less than 4% held by the top ten. Input material: peripheral blood. The receptor source for this set is a woman older than 75 with COVID-19, enrolled during active disease.

The J gene is TRBJ1-6, the V gene TRBV9; the D is unclear. The V end lost 0 bases, the J end lost 0 bases, and 10 bases lay between the germline ends. Germline loops: CDR1 SGDLS, CDR2 YYNGEE. The CDR3 extends over 17 amino acids. CDR3 amino acids: CASSVDRTSSYNSPLHF. The CDR3 nucleotides are TGTGCCAGCAGCGTAGACAGAACCAGCTCCTATAATTCACCCCTCCACTTT.

Only a few counts were recorded for this clone. V and J are TRBV5-1 and TRBJ2-2, with 14 bases fitting TRBD2. Germline CDR1 SGHRS, CDR2 YFSETQ. This CDR3 spans 16 amino acids. V lost 3 bases and J lost 5; bases outside the gene matches: 3. CDR3 bases: TGCGCCAGCAGCTGGACTAGCGGGAGGTTGACCGGGGAGCTGTTTTTT. This codes for CASSWTSGRLTGELFF.

The genes are TRBV6-2 or TRBV6-3 and TRBJ2-1; TRBD1 is a possible D gene (6 bases). This CDR3 spans 16 amino acids. V lost 2 bases and J lost 1, with 12 bases in between. Germline assignment: CDR1 MNHEY and CDR2 SVGEGT. CDR3 nucleotides: TGTGCCAGCAGTTACCCAACAGGGACATCCTACAATGAGCAGTTCTTC. Translated, it gives CASSYPTGTSYNEQFF.

The rearrangement links TRBV5-1 to TRBJ2-3; TRBD2 is a possible D gene (5 bases). The V gene's germline CDR1 is SGHRS and CDR2 YFSETQ. Trimming cost V 2 bases and J 2 bases, with 9 bases left between them. This CDR3 comprises 14 residues. CDR3 region: CASSLAATTDTQYF. The CDR3 nucleotides are TGCGCCAGCAGCTTAGCGGCGACCACAGATACGCAGTATTTT.

CDR3 sequence: CASSRQGNYGYTF. The CDR3, as DNA: TGTGCCAGCAGCCGACAGGGAAACTATGGCTACACCTTC. J is TRBJ1-2 and V is TRBV12-3 or TRBV12-4; 7 positions agree with TRBD1. The CDR3 has 13 amino acids. After removal of 6 bases from V and 2 bases from J, the junction contained 3 bases not matched to a gene.

This clone was picked up a small number of times. The sample has other DNA sequences that encode this CDR3 too. The chain carries TRBV2 and TRBJ2-2; tentatively, D is TRBD2 (5 bases). CDR3 size: 13 residues. The germline V and J ends were trimmed by 6 bases and 1 base, with 6 bases remaining between them. Germline V gives CDR1 SNHLY, CDR2 FYNNEI. The CDR3 DNA sequence: TGTGCCAGCAGCCGGGAGAACACCGGGGAGCTGTTTTTT. This gives the protein CASSRENTGELFF.

The genes are TRBV4-1 and TRBJ1-4, with D possibly matching TRBD1 (5 bases). CDR1 is MGHRA and CDR2 is YSYEKL in the germline V gene. Trimming took 1 base from V and 9 from J, leaving 15 bases between them. The CDR3 is 15 residues long. This CDR3 reads CASSQAGSQEKKLFF. The DNA for the CDR3 is TGCGCCAGCAGCCAAGCTGGGTCACAGGAGAAAAAACTGTTTTTT.

V usage is TRBV19 and J usage is TRBJ1-2; 8 bases are shared with TRBD1. Germline lookup yields CDR1 LNHDA and CDR2 SQIVND (reference sequence). This CDR3 comprises 14 residues. J lost 2 bases, V lost 1 base, and 0 bases had no gene match. Here the CDR3 reads CASSIGTGNYGYTF. CDR3 nucleotide sequence: TGTGCCAGTAGTATAGGGACAGGGAACTATGGCTACACCTTC. The full variable domain, completed using reference TRBV19 and TRBJ1-2, is DGGITQSPKYLFRKEGQNVTLSCEQNLNHDAMYWYRQDPGQGLRLIYYSQIVNDFQKGDIAEGYSVSREKKESFPLTVTSAQKNPTAFYLCASSIGTGNYGYTFGSGTRLTVV.

This chain uses TRBV28 with TRBJ2-7, with D possibly TRBD2 on 6 matching bases. Trimming stripped 6 bases from V and 0 bases from J, with 15 bases between. Germline assignment: CDR1 MDHEN and CDR2 SYDVKM. This CDR3 is 15 amino acids long. The DNA of the CDR3 is TGTGCCAGCAGCGGAGGGTACCTCAGCTCCTACGAGCAGTACTTC. It translates to CASSGGYLSSYEQYF.

This chain joins TRBV15 and TRBJ2-7, with D perhaps TRBD1 (7 bases). This CDR3 spans 14 amino acids. Germline V gives CDR1 LNHNV, CDR2 YYDKDF (reference sequence). Trimming pared 1 base from V and 7 bases from J, leaving 14 bases between. CDR3 nucleotide sequence: TGTGCCACCAGCAGAGTCAGGGGGGAGCGGGAGCAGTACTTC. It specifies CATSRVRGEREQYF.

The V gene is TRBV7-9, the J gene TRBJ1-6; unclear D gene. Deletions cut 2 bases from V and 13 bases from J, with 6 bases between. The CDR3 is 11 amino acids. Germline V lookup: CDR1 SEHNR, CDR2 FQNEAQ (reference sequence). The CDR3 coding sequence is TGTGCCAGCAGCTTATTCGGGCCCCTCCACTTT. Translation: CASSLFGPLHF.

This chain connects TRBV2 to TRBJ2-5, with D perhaps matching TRBD2 (7 bases). This CDR3 has 14 residues. V was pared by 6 bases and J by 3 bases, with 14 bases between. The germline CDR1 and CDR2 sequences are SNHLY and FYNNEI. CDR3 residues: CASRGVGGEETQYF. The CDR3, as DNA: TGTGCCAGCAGAGGCGTAGGGGGGGAAGAGACCCAGTACTTC.

This clone has more than one count but fewer than ten. The chain combines TRBV5-4 with TRBJ2-7; D remains unclear. Germline loops: CDR1 SGHNT, CDR2 YYREEE (reference sequence). The CDR3 runs to 16 residues. V lost 0 bases, J lost 0 bases, and 13 bases lay in between. The CDR3 DNA reads TGTGCCAGCAGCTTGGGTGGCAGCGCCCTCTCCTACGAGCAGTACTTC. It translates to CASSLGGSALSYEQYF.

V usage is TRBV28 and J usage is TRBJ2-1; D remains unclear. The V gene's germline CDR1 is MDHEN and CDR2 SYDVKM. Trimming cost V 6 bases and J 2 bases, with 11 bases left between them. This CDR3 is built from 14 residues. DNA for the CDR3: TGTGCCAGCAGATCCGGGTGGGCCTACAATGAGCAGTTCTTC. It translates to CASRSGWAYNEQFF.

The chain recombines TRBV20-1 with TRBJ2-7, with TRBD2 matching 10 bases. Germline values: CDR1 DFQATT, CDR2 SNEGSKA (reference sequence). V lost 3 bases to trimming and J lost 6 bases; unmatched junction nucleotides: 20. The CDR3 sequence is 18 residues long. CDR3 in DNA: TGCAGTGCTAGTGTGGGGTATCTAGCGGGAGTGCGCCGGGTCGAGCAGTACTTC. This gives the protein CSASVGYLAGVRRVEQYF.

The genes are TRBV6-6 and TRBJ1-3; 8 bases line up with TRBD1. V lost 5 bases and J lost 3; bases outside the gene matches: 12. Germline CDR1 reads MNHNY; CDR2 reads SVGAGI (reference sequence). CDR3 size: 17 residues. CDR3 region: CASSPPAGGAGGNTIYF. CDR3 DNA: TGTGCCAGCAGTCCCCCGGCAGGGGGCGCGGGTGGAAACACCATATATTTT.

The CDR3 bases are TGTGCCAGCAGTCCATGGACAGGGTTCGAGCAGTACTTC. Translated, it gives CASSPWTGFEQYF. The chain is built from TRBV28 and TRBJ2-7; 8 bases fit TRBD1. This CDR3 spans 13 amino acids. Germline CDR1 is MDHEN and CDR2 is SYDVKM. Trimming at V came to 5 bases and at J to 6 bases, leaving 6 bases not matched to a gene.

The chain is built from TRBV7-2 and TRBJ2-7, with 7 bases fitting TRBD1. Trimming at V came to 5 bases and at J to 5 bases, leaving 15 bases not matched to a gene. Germline V CDR1 and CDR2: SGHTA, FQGNSA. CDR3 length equals 16 residues. The CDR3 DNA follows: TGTGCCAGCAGCCCACTGGGCGCAGGGGGTTTCGACGAGCAGTACTTC. It translates to CASSPLGAGGFDEQYF.

V is TRBV6-5 and J is TRBJ2-7; a weak D match, TRBD2 (5 bases). The germline V gene has CDR1 MNHEY and CDR2 SVGAGI. The CDR3 length is 14 residues. The V and J ends lost 4 bases and 2 bases respectively, with 12 bases between them. CDR3 coding DNA: TGTGCCAGCAGTTCCCCCCCCGGGGCCTACGAGCAGTACTTC. Protein: CASSSPPGAYEQYF.

This rearrangement joins TRBV5-1 to TRBJ2-5; D ambiguous. V lost 0 bases and J lost 4, with 13 bases in between. The CDR3 has 15 residues. In germline, CDR1 is SGHRS, CDR2 YFSETQ. The CDR3 DNA reads TGCGCCAGCAGCTTGGTGCCAGGTACCCCAGAGACCCAGTACTTC. This codes for CASSLVPGTPETQYF. The full variable domain, completed using reference TRBV5-1 and TRBJ2-5, is KAGVTQTPRYLIKTRGQQVTLSCSPISGHRSVSWYQQTPGQGLQFLFEYFSETQRNKGNFPGRFSGRQFSNSRSEMNVSTLELGDSALYLCASSLVPGTPETQYFGPGTRLLVL.